Shown below are 14 T cell receptor beta chains from a single sample sequenced in a study of blood T cells in healthy people across ages. A second roughly 7 to 11 cycle PCR used barcoded and J-beta primers. TCRdb analysed the 5' RACE reads with MiXCR anew, one entry per CDR3 protein. The sample has about 1.5 million distinct CDR3 sequences, approximately 38% seen once; the top ten hold roughly 7.9%. The sequencing sample was made of blood. The receptors come from a woman in her late teens or twenties in good health.

This chain links TRBV12-3 or TRBV12-4 with TRBJ2-7; the D gene is possibly TRBD2 (5 bases). The CDR3 is 11 amino acids. The V gene lost 6 bases and the J gene lost 10 bases, with 13 bases spanning the gap. The CDR3 spells CASSPGFDQYF. CDR3 coding DNA: TGTGCCAGCAGCCCGGGGTTTGACCAGTACTTC.

Details on this clonotype: This clone may be a read error of a much larger clone one base away. The J gene is TRBJ2-1, the V gene TRBV27; 8 positions match TRBD2. Germline V CDR1 and CDR2: MNHEY, SMNVEV (reference sequence). The CDR3 is 13 residues long. V lost 8 bases, J lost 11 bases, and 11 bases stayed unmatched. The CDR3 DNA is TGTGCCAGCGGAAGCGGGGGTGGGCTCAAGCAGTTCTTC. Its protein is CASGSGGGLKQFF.

This clonotype was detected only a few times. V usage is TRBV2 and J usage is TRBJ2-1; 11 positions match TRBD2. The CDR3 sequence is 15 residues long. In germline, CDR1 is SNHLY, CDR2 FYNNEI. The trim removed 6 bases at V and 2 bases at J, leaving 3 bases unmatched. The CDR3 spells CASRLAGVTYNEQFF. The DNA for the CDR3 is TGTGCCAGCAGACTAGCGGGAGTCACCTACAATGAGCAGTTCTTC.

The rearrangement uses TRBV3-1 and TRBJ2-7; D perhaps matches TRBD1 (5 bases). The germline CDR1 and CDR2 sequences are LGHDT and YNNKEL (reference sequence). The CDR3 runs to 14 residues. Between the trimmed V and J ends, which lost 4 bases and 2 bases, there was a span of 12 bases. CDR3 residues: CASSPDRTPYEQYF. The CDR3, as DNA: TGTGCCAGCAGCCCCGACAGAACCCCCTACGAGCAGTACTTC.

This clonotype was seen more than once but under ten times. The chain links TRBV7-6 to TRBJ2-1; possible D gene TRBD1, 6 bases. The germline V and J ends were trimmed by 4 bases and 10 bases, with 11 bases remaining between them. Germline lookup yields CDR1 SGHVS and CDR2 FNYEAQ. CDR3 length: 12 residues. The CDR3 region is CASSSQGIEQFF. The CDR3 region has the DNA TGTGCCAGCAGCTCACAGGGAATCGAGCAGTTCTTC.

J is TRBJ2-7 and V is TRBV14; TRBD1 aligns across 8 bases. The CDR3 consists of 15 residues. Germline V gene data show CDR1 as SGHDN and CDR2 as FVKESK. The junction had 12 bases not matched to a gene; V was cut back by 4 bases and J by 7 bases. CDR3 amino acids: CASSRQDRAGWEQYF. CDR3 coding DNA: TGTGCCAGCAGCCGACAGGACAGGGCCGGCTGGGAGCAGTACTTC.

The rearrangement joins TRBV4-1 to TRBJ2-7, with D hard to call. V lost 4 bases and J lost 1, with 11 bases in between. This CDR3 comprises 14 residues. In germline, CDR1 is MGHRA, CDR2 YSYEKL. The CDR3 sequence is CASSPITSSYEQYF. CDR3 nucleotides: TGCGCCAGCAGCCCCATTACCTCTTCCTACGAGCAGTACTTC.

This clonotype was seen a few times. This chain uses TRBV25-1 with TRBJ2-7, with TRBD2 matching 10 bases. J was trimmed by 2 bases and V by 3 bases; bases with no gene match: 1. The CDR3 sequence is 14 residues long. Germline-derived CDR1 and CDR2 are MGHDK and SYGVNS. CDR3 bases: TGTGCCAGCAGTGACCTAGCGGGGGCCTACGAGCAGTACTTC. Amino acid sequence: CASSDLAGAYEQYF.

There are a few counts of this clonotype. This rearrangement joins TRBV6-5 to TRBJ2-1, with 7 bases fitting TRBD2. Germline V lookup: CDR1 MNHEY, CDR2 SVGAGI. The CDR3 is made up of 15 amino acids. Unmatched junction bases numbered 15, after V lost 6 bases and J lost 10 bases. CDR3 amino acids: CASSRAGPSFSEQFF. For the CDR3, the DNA is TGTGCCAGCAGCAGAGCGGGGCCTTCCTTTTCGGAGCAGTTCTTC.

The chain has TRBV12-3 or TRBV12-4 and TRBJ1-4; D unclear. CDR3 length: 14 amino acids. The V end lost 6 bases, the J end lost 7 bases, and 15 bases lay between the germline ends. DNA for the CDR3: TGTGCCAGCAGGGAACCCCAACTGGGTGAAAAACTGTTTTTT. Residues: CASREPQLGEKLFF.

The chain carries TRBV2 and TRBJ2-7, with D perhaps matching TRBD1 (5 bases). V was trimmed by 3 bases and J by 0 bases, leaving 15 bases between them. Germline V gene lookup returns CDR1 SNHLY and CDR2 FYNNEI. The CDR3 covers 16 residues. In nucleotides, the CDR3 is TGTGCCAGCAGTGACGTTAACTCAGGGCCCTCCTACGAGCAGTACTTC. Amino acids: CASSDVNSGPSYEQYF.

The chain joins TRBV5-1 to TRBJ2-6; unclear D gene. V was pared by 4 bases and J by 1 base, with 12 bases between. The length of the CDR3 is 16 residues. Germline loops: CDR1 SGHRS, CDR2 YFSETQ. For the CDR3, the DNA is TGCGCCAGCAGCCCGGCCCCTTCTTCTGGGGCCAACGTCCTGACTTTC. Translated: CASSPAPSSGANVLTF.

V is TRBV29-1 and J is TRBJ2-1, with 7 bases identical to TRBD2. Germline V CDR1 and CDR2: SQVTM, ANQGSEA. The CDR3 spans 15 residues. J was trimmed by 2 bases and V by 7 bases; bases with no gene match: 11. CDR3 sequence reads: CSGDGASGPYNEQFF. The CDR3 region has the DNA TGCAGCGGTGACGGCGCTAGCGGACCCTACAATGAGCAGTTCTTC.

V and J are TRBV28 and TRBJ2-4, with TRBD1 matching over 12 bases. CDR3 length: 16 residues. V was pared by 2 bases and J by 5 bases, with 4 bases of the junction left unmatched. Germline V gene sequence: CDR1 MDHEN, CDR2 SYDVKM. The CDR3 DNA reads as TGTGCCAGCAGTTTAGGGACAGGGGGCGTGCAAAACATTCAGTACTTC. Its protein is CASSLGTGGVQNIQYF.